These 10 T cell receptor beta chains were sequenced from one sample in a study of blood T cells in healthy people across ages (dated by TCRdb to 2015 to 2017). Libraries were built with 5' RACE. The instrument given in TCRdb is Illumina HiSeq 2500. A second PCR of roughly 7 to 12 cycles was performed with a sample-barcoded 5' primer and a J-beta primer mix. The public sequencing data were trimmed at Q25 with fastp and processed into clonotypes with MiXCR by TCRdb, which kept only in-frame beta chains. Identical CDR3 protein sequences are pooled into one entry, listed with their most common genes and DNA. The sample table contains around 1.7 million distinct CDR3 sequences; only one count was recorded for approximately 30% of them. Roughly 8.2% of the sample is taken by the ten largest. Sample: blood. The source of these receptors is a woman in her twenties or thirties in good health.

Ten or more counts support this clonotype. This chain's CDR3 is CASSRRDSGGNNEQYF. For the CDR3, the DNA is TGCGCCAGCAGCCGAAGAGATAGCGGGGGTAACAACGAGCAGTACTTC. The chain uses TRBV4-1 and TRBJ2-7; TRBD2 matches 9 bases. Germline V gene data show CDR1 as MGHRA and CDR2 as YSYEKL. V lost 4 bases and J lost 5; bases outside the gene matches: 12. The CDR3 has 16 residues.

The chain employs TRBV6-2 or TRBV6-3 and TRBJ2-7; TRBD2 agrees at 7 bases. Trimming took 2 bases from V and 0 from J; bases not matched to a gene: 4. The CDR3 covers 15 residues. CDR1 is MNHEY, CDR2 SVGEGT, per germline. The chain's CDR3 is CASSYRASGSYEQYF. DNA of the CDR3: TGTGCCAGCAGTTACAGGGCTAGCGGCTCCTACGAGCAGTACTTC.

This rearrangement joins TRBV5-1 to TRBJ2-7, with 13 bases fitting TRBD2. CDR3 size: 17 residues. V dropped 0 bases and J dropped 0; count of bases not matched to a gene: 3. Per the germline V gene, CDR1 is SGHRS and CDR2 is YFSETQ. The DNA for the CDR3 is TGCGCCAGCAGCTTGGCCGGACTAGCGGGAGCCTCCTACGAGCAGTACTTC. This codes for CASSLAGLAGASYEQYF.

This clonotype was observed at least ten times. V gene TRBV5-1 combines with J gene TRBJ2-1; weak D call: TRBD2 (5 bases). Germline CDR1 SGHRS, CDR2 YFSETQ. CDR3 length: 12 amino acids. Between the trimmed V and J ends, which lost 4 bases and 8 bases, there was a span of 10 bases. CDR3 sequence: CASSKDLYEQFF. The CDR3, as DNA: TGCGCCAGCAGCAAGGACTTGTATGAGCAGTTCTTC. Full variable domain (missing parts from reference TRBV5-1 and TRBJ2-1): KAGVTQTPRYLIKTRGQQVTLSCSPISGHRSVSWYQQTPGQGLQFLFEYFSETQRNKGNFPGRFSGRQFSNSRSEMNVSTLELGDSALYLCASSKDLYEQFFGPGTRLTVL.

The rearrangement joins TRBV6-5 to TRBJ2-3, with TRBD2 as a possible D gene (6 bases). The germline V gene encodes CDR1 MNHEY and CDR2 SVGAGI. The CDR3 is 14 residues long. Trimming shortened V by 0 bases and J by 10 bases, and 14 bases separated the two germline ends. CDR3 sequence: CASSYSLAAHSQYF. The CDR3, as DNA: TGTGCCAGCAGTTACTCACTAGCAGCCCATTCGCAGTATTTT.

This clonotype was picked up many times. This chain uses TRBV12-3 or TRBV12-4 with TRBJ2-7; perhaps TRBD1 as D (6 bases). The CDR3 spans 15 residues. V dropped 5 bases and J dropped 2 bases, with 16 bases sitting between them. The CDR3 DNA reads as TGTGCCAGCAGTCTTCATACAGGGAATCCCTACGAGCAGTACTTC. This translates into CASSLHTGNPYEQYF.

This clonotype was observed a handful of times. The J gene is TRBJ2-1, the V gene TRBV24-1, with no clear D. Trimming took 2 bases from V and 4 from J, leaving 14 bases between them. The CDR3 covers 16 residues. Germline V gene data show CDR1 as KGHDR and CDR2 as SFDVKD. The CDR3 loop is CATSDSRRAPYNEQFF. The CDR3 nucleotides read TGTGCCACCAGTGATTCGCGACGGGCCCCTTACAATGAGCAGTTCTTC.

The chain links TRBV2 to TRBJ1-2, with D perhaps matching TRBD1 (5 bases). Germline CDR1 SNHLY, CDR2 FYNNEI. The CDR3 covers 13 residues. The ends were cut back, 1 base at V and 8 bases at J, with 11 bases in the middle. Written as DNA, the CDR3 is TGTGCCAGCAGTGAAGGGCCAGGGAGGGGCTACACCTTC. It yields the protein CASSEGPGRGYTF. Together with reference TRBV2 and TRBJ1-2, the CDR3 gives the full variable domain: EPEVTQTPSHQVTQMGQEVILRCVPISNHLYFYWYRQILGQKVEFLVSFYNNEISEKSEIFDDQFSVERPDGSNFTLKIRSTKLEDSAMYFCASSEGPGRGYTFGSGTRLTVV.

This clonotype was counted ten times or more. The chain links TRBV29-1 to TRBJ2-5; possibly TRBD1 for D (5 bases). Germline-derived CDR1 and CDR2 are SQVTM and ANQGSEA. This CDR3 is 13 amino acids long. This CDR3 reads CAAEIGDQETQYF. The DNA for the CDR3 is TGCGCGGCCGAGATAGGGGACCAAGAGACCCAGTACTTC.

This clonotype was seen many times. V gene TRBV12-5 combines with J gene TRBJ2-1, with TRBD1 matching over 8 bases. Per the germline V gene, CDR1 is LGHNT and CDR2 is FRNRAP. V was pared by 6 bases and J by 5 bases, with 9 bases of the junction left unmatched. The CDR3 covers 15 residues. The CDR3 loop is CASGFGQGNNNEQFF. As DNA, the CDR3 is TGTGCTAGTGGCTTCGGACAGGGTAATAACAATGAGCAGTTCTTC.